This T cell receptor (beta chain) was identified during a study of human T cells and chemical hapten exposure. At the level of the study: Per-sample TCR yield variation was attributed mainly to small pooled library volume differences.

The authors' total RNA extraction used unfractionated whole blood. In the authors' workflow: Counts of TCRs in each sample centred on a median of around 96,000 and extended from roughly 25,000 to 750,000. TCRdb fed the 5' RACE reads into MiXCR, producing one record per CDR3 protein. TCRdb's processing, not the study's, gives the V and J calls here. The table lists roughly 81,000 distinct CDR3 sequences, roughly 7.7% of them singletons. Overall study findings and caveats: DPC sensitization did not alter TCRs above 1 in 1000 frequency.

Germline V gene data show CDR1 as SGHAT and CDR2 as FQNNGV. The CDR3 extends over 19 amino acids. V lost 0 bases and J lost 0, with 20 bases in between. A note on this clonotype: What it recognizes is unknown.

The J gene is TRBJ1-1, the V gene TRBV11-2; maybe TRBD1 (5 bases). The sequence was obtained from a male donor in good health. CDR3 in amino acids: CASSLDSGTHTLMNTEAFF. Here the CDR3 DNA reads TGTGCCAGCAGCTTAGACTCAGGGACCCATACCCTGATGAACACTGAAGCTTTCTTT.